What follows are 25 T cell receptor beta chains derived from one specimen sequenced in a study of beta chain features in type 1 diabetes. As every portion of the isolated RNA was reverse transcribed, the sequencing read expressed TCRB transcripts. Profiling relied on immunoSEQ multiplex PCR, and the TCRdb table lists in-frame clones only, not all of them. The sample has about 930,000 clones, roughly 16% seen once. The sample consisted of naive CD4+ T cells from blood. The source of these receptors is a woman aged 18 to 35 in good health.

J is TRBJ2-1 and V is TRBV4-1; D not resolved. Germline V gene lookup returns CDR1 MGHRA and CDR2 YSYEKL. The CDR3 consists of 15 residues. The V end lost 1 base, the J end lost 0 bases, and 7 bases lay between the germline ends. The CDR3 nucleotides are TGCGCCAGCAGCCAAGTGGTCACCTCCTACAATGAGCAGTTCTTC. This gives the protein CASSQVVTSYNEQFF.

The CDR3 is CASSLGSLRGTNTGELFF. CDR3 nucleotide sequence: TGTGCCAGCAGCTTAGGTTCTCTCCGGGGTACGAACACCGGGGAGCTGTTTTTT. The rearrangement uses TRBV7-9 and TRBJ2-2, with D possibly matching TRBD2 (5 bases). This CDR3 has 18 residues. The germline CDR1 and CDR2 sequences are SEHNR and FQNEAQ (reference sequence). V lost 1 base, J lost 0 bases, and 15 bases lay in between. Looking up the rest from reference TRBV7-9 and TRBJ2-2 gives the full variable domain: DTGVSQNPRHKITKRGQNVTFRCDPISEHNRLYWYRQTLGQGPEFLTYFQNEAQLEKSRLLSDRFSAERPKGSFSTLEIQRTEQGDSAMYLCASSLGSLRGTNTGELFFGEGSRLTVL.

This chain joins TRBV5-1 and TRBJ2-1, with D possibly being TRBD2 (5 bases). The germline V gene has CDR1 SGHRS and CDR2 YFSETQ. V was trimmed by 4 bases and J by 8 bases, leaving 19 bases between them. This CDR3 is 15 amino acids long. CDR3 in DNA: TGCGCCAGCAGCCAGCCGAGAAACGACTATGATGAGCAGTTCTTC. This codes for CASSQPRNDYDEQFF.

This clone has a handful of counts. This sequence joins TRBV7-8 and TRBJ2-1; 9 bases map to TRBD2. V shed 4 bases, J shed 5 bases, and the junction held 9 bases outside the gene matches. This CDR3 region has 16 residues. Germline CDR1 is SGHVS and CDR2 is FQNEAQ. This CDR3 reads CASSSPWREGHNEQFF. The CDR3 DNA sequence: TGTGCCAGCAGCTCTCCGTGGCGGGAGGGCCACAATGAGCAGTTCTTC.

V usage is TRBV6-6 and J usage is TRBJ2-1; 7 nucleotides align to TRBD1. CDR1 and CDR2 (germline): MNHNY, SVGAGI (reference sequence). The CDR3 is 13 amino acids. V was clipped by 5 bases and J by 9 bases; unmatched bases: 7. For the CDR3, the DNA is TGTGCCAGCAGTCAGGGGACAGTGGGTGAGCAGTTCTTC. Amino acids: CASSQGTVGEQFF.

J is TRBJ2-6 and V is TRBV7-2; D is possibly TRBD1 (6 bases). The CDR3 is 17 amino acids. Per the germline V gene, CDR1 is SGHTA and CDR2 is FQGNSA. V gave up 1 base and J gave up 0 bases, with 10 bases separating them. CDR3 DNA: TGTGCCAGCAGCTTAGGACAGGCTCTCTCTGGGGCCAACGTCCTGACTTTC. It translates to CASSLGQALSGANVLTF.

This clone was seen only a few times. This chain joins TRBV28 and TRBJ2-5; D is perhaps TRBD2 (7 bases). The CDR3 spans 17 residues. Germline V gene lookup returns CDR1 MDHEN and CDR2 SYDVKM. V gave up 4 bases and J gave up 4 bases, with 22 bases separating them. This CDR3 reads CASSSDWGGLHPETQYF. CDR3 sequence (DNA): TGTGCCAGCAGTTCCGATTGGGGGGGGCTCCACCCAGAGACCCAGTACTTC. The whole variable domain, filled in from reference TRBV28 and TRBJ2-5, reads DVKVTQSSRYLVKRTGEKVFLECVQDMDHENMFWYRQDPGLGLRLIYFSYDVKMKEKGDIPEGYSVSREKKERFSLILESASTNQTSMYLCASSSDWGGLHPETQYFGPGTRLLVL.

This clone occurred a few times. The chain couples TRBV19 to TRBJ2-1, with D unclear. This CDR3 is built from 11 residues. Between the trimmed V and J ends, which lost 2 bases and 5 bases, there was a span of 1 base. Germline V lookup: CDR1 LNHDA, CDR2 SQIVND (reference sequence). This CDR3 reads CASSIHNEQFF. In DNA, the CDR3 is TGTGCCAGTAGTATACACAATGAGCAGTTCTTC.

This clone has just a few counts. V gene TRBV18 combines with J gene TRBJ1-1; D gene uncertain. CDR1 and CDR2 (germline): KGHSH, LQKENI. The CDR3 sequence is 19 residues long. Trimming stripped 3 bases from V and 0 bases from J, with 23 bases between. CDR3 coding DNA: TGTGCCAGCTCACCGTTATTCAATTTTCGTAAGGGATTGAACACTGAAGCTTTCTTT. Its protein product is CASSPLFNFRKGLNTEAFF.

V and J are TRBV15 and TRBJ1-1, with D perhaps TRBD1 (6 bases). The germline CDR1 and CDR2 sequences are LNHNV and YYDKDF (reference sequence). The CDR3 has 17 amino acids. V lost 1 base and J lost 5, with 20 bases in between. For the CDR3, the DNA is TGTGCCACCAGCAGAGCCCCCGCCACACAGGGAGGAACTGAAGCTTTCTTT. Translating gives CATSRAPATQGGTEAFF. The variable domain in full, with the rest retrieved from reference TRBV15 and TRBJ1-1, is DAMVIQNPRYQVTQFGKPVTLSCSQTLNHNVMYWYQQKSSQAPKLLFHYYDKDFNNEADTPDNFQSRRPNTSFCFLDIRSPGLGDTAMYLCATSRAPATQGGTEAFFGQGTRLTVV.

This clone showed up just a few times. This chain joins TRBV7-9 and TRBJ1-1; 7 bases map to TRBD1. V dropped 3 bases and J dropped 1; count of bases not matched to a gene: 14. The germline V gene has CDR1 SEHNR and CDR2 FQNEAQ (reference sequence). This CDR3 contains 18 residues. CDR3 coding DNA: TGTGCCAGCAGCTTGACAGGGCTCGGTTTCGGTGAGAACACTGAAGCTTTCTTT. Protein product: CASSLTGLGFGENTEAFF.

This clone was counted only a few times. This sequence joins TRBV27 and TRBJ1-2; D may be TRBD1 (5 bases). The germline gives CDR1 MNHEY, CDR2 SMNVEV (reference sequence). The germline V and J ends were trimmed by 5 bases and 4 bases, with 17 bases remaining between them. The CDR3 covers 15 residues. The CDR3 sequence is CASSPAGSQSYGYTF. In DNA form, the CDR3 reads TGTGCCAGCAGTCCTGCAGGGAGCCAGTCCTATGGCTACACCTTC.

The V gene is TRBV28, the J gene TRBJ2-3, with TRBD2 matching 7 bases. The V gene end was trimmed by 2 bases and the J gene end by 4 bases; junction bases not matched to a gene: 6. CDR3 size: 15 residues. CDR1 is MDHEN, CDR2 SYDVKM, per germline. The CDR3 loop is CASSLAGEAADTQYF. The CDR3 DNA follows: TGTGCCAGCAGTTTAGCGGGAGAGGCCGCAGATACGCAGTATTTT.

This clone has just a few counts. J is TRBJ2-6 and V is TRBV11-1; no definite D call. The ends were cut back, 1 base at V and 2 bases at J, with 15 bases in the middle. CDR3 length: 18 amino acids. Germline V gene data show CDR1 as SGHAT and CDR2 as FQDESV (reference sequence). CDR3 coding DNA: TGTGCCAGCAGCTTAGGTTTGTGGGCGACAACTGGGGCCAACGTCCTGACTTTC. This codes for CASSLGLWATTGANVLTF.

This clone turned up a few times. This chain uses TRBV21-1 with TRBJ2-7; the table's D call TRBD1 went unverified against the DNA. TRBV21-1 is annotated as a pseudogene. This CDR3 contains 19 residues. The CDR3 region is CASSGPGQGPDRRGYEQYF. In DNA form, the CDR3 reads TGTGCCAGCAGCGGACCGGGACAGGGACCTGATCGCCGGGGATACGAGCAGTACTTC.

The CDR3 spells CASRVPDRVGPQHF. DNA for the CDR3: TGTGCCAGCAGGGTCCCGGACAGGGTAGGGCCCCAGCATTTT. The J gene is TRBJ1-5, the V gene TRBV28; 8 bases line up with TRBD1. The germline V gene has CDR1 MDHEN and CDR2 SYDVKM. Unmatched junction bases numbered 10, after V lost 6 bases and J lost 9 bases. This CDR3 contains 14 residues. Supplemented by reference TRBV28 and TRBJ1-5, the full variable domain reads DVKVTQSSRYLVKRTGEKVFLECVQDMDHENMFWYRQDPGLGLRLIYFSYDVKMKEKGDIPEGYSVSREKKERFSLILESASTNQTSMYLCASRVPDRVGPQHFGDGTRLSIL.

The chain links TRBV6-1 to TRBJ2-7; the match to TRBD2 covers 10 bases. Germline CDR1 MNHNS, CDR2 SASEGT. The CDR3 sequence is 16 residues long. The V gene end was trimmed by 1 base and the J gene end by 3 bases; junction bases not matched to a gene: 6. CDR3 sequence (DNA): TGTGCCAGCAGTGAAGGGACTAGCGGCACGATCTACGAGCAGTACTTC. Translating gives CASSEGTSGTIYEQYF.

This clone was observed a handful of times. The chain recombines TRBV9 with TRBJ1-5; a possible D gene is TRBD1 (5 bases). The germline V gene encodes CDR1 SGDLS and CDR2 YYNGEE. The ends were cut back, 4 bases at V and 6 bases at J, with 17 bases in the middle. The CDR3 spans 15 residues. In nucleotides, the CDR3 is TGTGCCAGCAGCTCGGGCTGGGGGGTCGGTCAGCCCCAGCATTTT. Translation: CASSSGWGVGQPQHF.

This clone occurred a few times. The rearrangement uses TRBV10-3 and TRBJ2-1, with 13 bases fitting TRBD2. The CDR3 covers 17 residues. V lost 5 bases to trimming and J lost 0 bases; unmatched junction nucleotides: 4. Germline assignment: CDR1 ENHRY and CDR2 SYGVKD. The CDR3 loop is CAISRTSGSVSYNEQFF. CDR3 nucleotides: TGTGCCATCAGTAGGACTAGCGGGAGTGTCTCCTACAATGAGCAGTTCTTC.

The genes are TRBV6-1 and TRBJ2-2; 13 positions match TRBD2. V dropped 2 bases and J dropped 4; count of bases not matched to a gene: 7. The CDR3 runs to 18 residues. Germline lookup yields CDR1 MNHNS and CDR2 SASEGT. The CDR3 DNA follows: TGTGCCAGCAGTGAATACAGTGGACTAGCGGGAGTCACCGGGGAGCTGTTTTTT. It is translated as CASSEYSGLAGVTGELFF.

The gene calls are TRBV5-1 and TRBJ2-7; D remains unclear. V was clipped by 0 bases and J by 3 bases, with 10 bases between them. The CDR3 sequence is 14 residues long. Germline V gene lookup returns CDR1 SGHRS and CDR2 YFSETQ. Here the CDR3 DNA reads TGCGCCAGCAGCTTGGGAGAACCCTTCTACGAGCAGTACTTC. Its protein product is CASSLGEPFYEQYF.

About this clone itself: The same CDR3 is also encoded by other DNA sequences in this sample. The chain is built from TRBV7-9 and TRBJ1-1; D gene ambiguous. V shed 2 bases and J shed 3 bases, with 7 bases lying between them. This CDR3 has 13 amino acids. Looked up from germline, CDR1 is SEHNR and CDR2 is FQNEAQ (reference sequence). In DNA, the CDR3 is TGTGCCAGCAGCTTATTGGGTGACACTGAAGCTTTCTTT. This gives the protein CASSLLGDTEAFF.

In this sample, this clone turned up a few times. This chain connects TRBV5-4 to TRBJ2-1; D is ambiguous. Germline V gene data show CDR1 as SGHNT and CDR2 as YYREEE (reference sequence). Trimming stripped 2 bases from V and 7 bases from J, with 7 bases between. The CDR3 covers 12 residues. The CDR3 DNA reads as TGTGCCAGCAGCTTACCCCGGAATGAGCAGTTCTTC. Translation: CASSLPRNEQFF. Variable domain in full (rest from reference TRBV5-4 and TRBJ2-1): ETGVTQSPTHLIKTRGQQVTLRCSSQSGHNTVSWYQQALGQGPQFIFQYYREEENGRGNFPPRFSGLQFPNYSSELNVNALELDDSALYLCASSLPRNEQFFGPGTRLTVL.

A few counts support this clone. The V call is TRBV28, the J call TRBJ2-2; D gene ambiguous. This CDR3 has 11 amino acids. Germline assignment: CDR1 MDHEN and CDR2 SYDVKM. Trimming removed 3 bases from V and 7 bases from J, with 3 bases in between. CDR3 in DNA: TGTGCCAGCAGTTTCCTCGGGGAGCTGTTTTTT. Translating it yields CASSFLGELFF.

The rearrangement uses TRBV29-1 and TRBJ1-5; D is undetermined. This CDR3 contains 13 residues. Trimming left V 4 bases short and J 0 bases short, with 7 bases between. Germline assignment: CDR1 SQVTM and CDR2 ANQGSEA. CDR3 DNA sequence: TGCAGCGTTGCAACCCATAGCAATCAGCCCCAGCATTTT. The encoded protein is CSVATHSNQPQHF.